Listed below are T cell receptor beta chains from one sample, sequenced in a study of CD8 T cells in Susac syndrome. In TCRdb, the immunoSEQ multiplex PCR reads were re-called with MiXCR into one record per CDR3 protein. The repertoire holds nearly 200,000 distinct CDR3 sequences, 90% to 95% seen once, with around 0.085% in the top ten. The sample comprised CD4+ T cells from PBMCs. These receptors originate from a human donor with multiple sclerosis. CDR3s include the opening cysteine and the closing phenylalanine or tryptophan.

CDR3aa: CSAQRRGGHNEQFF
j_gene: TRBJ2-1
v_gene: TRBV20-1

CDR3aa: CASSISSWDTEAFF
j_gene: TRBJ1-1
v_gene: TRBV5-1

CDR3aa: CASGTPNSPLHF
j_gene: TRBJ1-6
v_gene: TRBV30

CDR3aa: CAGHYGPEQFF
j_gene: TRBJ2-1
v_gene: TRBV30

CDR3aa: CASTLAAEAFF
j_gene: TRBJ1-1
v_gene: TRBV12-3/TRBV12-4

CDR3aa: CASRQAITDTQYF
j_gene: TRBJ2-3
v_gene: TRBV27

CDR3aa: CASSPRQSERTEAFF
j_gene: TRBJ1-1
v_gene: TRBV18

CDR3aa: CATSRSASGTLEAFF
j_gene: TRBJ1-1
v_gene: TRBV15

CDR3aa: CSGGRRTYNEQFF
j_gene: TRBJ2-1
v_gene: TRBV20-1

CDR3aa: CSARVSSGPTDTQYF
j_gene: TRBJ2-3
v_gene: TRBV20-1

CDR3aa: CASRTGEWDQPQHF
j_gene: TRBJ1-5
v_gene: TRBV12-3/TRBV12-4

CDR3aa: CASSPRDGNTEAFF
j_gene: TRBJ1-1
v_gene: TRBV18

CDR3aa: CAISGQGQETQYF
j_gene: TRBJ2-5
v_gene: TRBV10-3

CDR3aa: CAWSVQRYEQYF
j_gene: TRBJ2-7
v_gene: TRBV30

CDR3aa: CAGPPGGSRTEAFF
j_gene: TRBJ1-1
v_gene: TRBV27